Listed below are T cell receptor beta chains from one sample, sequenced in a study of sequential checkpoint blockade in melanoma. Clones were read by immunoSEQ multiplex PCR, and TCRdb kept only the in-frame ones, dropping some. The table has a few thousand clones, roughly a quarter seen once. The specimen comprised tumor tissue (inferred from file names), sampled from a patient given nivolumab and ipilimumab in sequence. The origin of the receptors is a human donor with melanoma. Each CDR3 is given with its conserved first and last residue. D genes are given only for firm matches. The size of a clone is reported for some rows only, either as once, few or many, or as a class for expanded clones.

CDR3 protein: CASETSSRSYNEQFF; CDR3 DNA: TGTGCCAGCGAAACTAGCTCCCGCTCCTACAATGAGCAGTTCTTC; D gene: NA; clone size: medium-sized; V gene: TRBV11-3; J gene: TRBJ2-1
CDR3 protein: CASRTGGQNTEAFF; CDR3 DNA: TGCGCCAGCCGGACAGGGGGCCAGAACACTGAAGCTTTCTTT; D gene: TRBD1; clone size: NA; V gene: TRBV5-1; J gene: TRBJ1-1
CDR3 protein: CASSLPGRVFVGYTF; CDR3 DNA: TGCGCCAGCAGCCTGCCCGGACGAGTTTTTGTGGGCTACACCTTC; D gene: NA; clone size: few; V gene: TRBV4-1; J gene: TRBJ1-2
CDR3 protein: CASSYTKRRASEQYF; CDR3 DNA: TGTGCCAGCAGTTACACTAAGAGAAGGGCTAGCGAGCAGTACTTC; D gene: NA; clone size: NA; V gene: TRBV6-7; J gene: TRBJ2-7
CDR3 protein: CASSSIRGIQGRNYGYTF; CDR3 DNA: TGTGCCAGCAGCTCCATCAGGGGTATCCAGGGCCGGAACTATGGCTACACCTTC; D gene: NA; clone size: few; V gene: TRBV11-3; J gene: TRBJ1-2
CDR3 protein: CASSRTGDSGNTIYF; CDR3 DNA: TGTGCCAGCAGCAGGACAGGGGATTCTGGAAACACCATATATTTT; D gene: TRBD1; clone size: NA; V gene: TRBV6-8; J gene: TRBJ1-3
CDR3 protein: CSVEYTGQGNEQFF; CDR3 DNA: TGCAGCGTTGAATATACGGGACAGGGCAATGAGCAGTTCTTC; D gene: TRBD1; clone size: once; V gene: TRBV29-1; J gene: TRBJ2-1
CDR3 protein: CASSLETGHQETQYF; CDR3 DNA: TGTGCCAGCAGCTTGGAGACAGGGCACCAAGAGACCCAGTACTTC; D gene: TRBD1; clone size: NA; V gene: TRBV7-4; J gene: TRBJ2-5
CDR3 protein: CASSYSGTGGGTEAFF; CDR3 DNA: TGTGCCAGCAGTTACTCGGGTACGGGGGGGGGCACTGAAGCTTTCTTT; D gene: NA; clone size: NA; V gene: TRBV6-8; J gene: TRBJ1-1
CDR3 protein: CASSLQLAWDTQYF; CDR3 DNA: TGTGCCAGTAGCCTCCAACTAGCGTGGGATACGCAGTATTTT; D gene: TRBD2; clone size: NA; V gene: TRBV19; J gene: TRBJ2-3
CDR3 protein: CASSLVRAHTEAFF; CDR3 DNA: TGTGCCAGCAGCTTGGTGAGGGCGCACACTGAAGCTTTCTTT; D gene: NA; clone size: many; V gene: TRBV11-3; J gene: TRBJ1-1
CDR3 protein: CASSSRMGGTTDTQYF; CDR3 DNA: TGTGCCAGCAGTTCGCGAATGGGGGGAACCACAGATACGCAGTATTTT; D gene: NA; clone size: NA; V gene: TRBV28; J gene: TRBJ2-3
CDR3 protein: CASSLFQGKAYYGYTF; CDR3 DNA: TGTGCCAGCAGCTTATTTCAGGGGAAAGCATACTATGGCTACACCTTC; D gene: NA; clone size: many; V gene: TRBV11-3; J gene: TRBJ1-2
CDR3 protein: CAISESGTLRDIQYF; CDR3 DNA: TGTGCCATCAGTGAGTCCGGGACGCTCAGAGACATTCAGTACTTC; D gene: NA; clone size: few; V gene: TRBV10-3; J gene: TRBJ2-4
CDR3 protein: CASGGGGASQETQYF; CDR3 DNA: TGTGCCAGCGGGGGCGGGGGGGCCTCTCAAGAGACCCAGTACTTC; D gene: TRBD2; clone size: NA; V gene: TRBV7-8; J gene: TRBJ2-5
CDR3 protein: CASSQTTSSYEQYF; CDR3 DNA: TGTGCCAGCAGCCAAACGACTAGCTCCTACGAGCAGTACTTC; D gene: NA; clone size: NA; V gene: TRBV11-3; J gene: TRBJ2-7
CDR3 protein: CASSLQGSNTGELFF; CDR3 DNA: TGCGCCAGCAGCCTCCAGGGGTCGAACACCGGGGAGCTGTTTTTT; D gene: NA; clone size: NA; V gene: TRBV5-1; J gene: TRBJ2-2
CDR3 protein: CASSQPPAYNEQFF; CDR3 DNA: TGCGCCAGCAGCCAGCCTCCGGCTTACAATGAGCAGTTCTTC; D gene: NA; clone size: large; V gene: TRBV4-1; J gene: TRBJ2-1
CDR3 protein: CATRDWSYNEQFF; CDR3 DNA: TGTGCCACCCGGGACTGGTCCTACAATGAGCAGTTCTTC; D gene: NA; clone size: NA; V gene: TRBV10-3; J gene: TRBJ2-1
CDR3 protein: CSVQQGLVPEQYF; CDR3 DNA: TGCAGCGTGCAGCAGGGGCTAGTTCCCGAGCAGTACTTC; D gene: NA; clone size: NA; V gene: TRBV29-1; J gene: TRBJ2-7
CDR3 protein: CASSEGSGRGNSYNEQFF; CDR3 DNA: TGTGCCAGCAGTGAGGGTAGCGGGAGAGGCAACTCCTACAATGAGCAGTTCTTC; D gene: TRBD2; clone size: few; V gene: TRBV28; J gene: TRBJ2-1
CDR3 protein: CASSRTDLLGYEQYF; CDR3 DNA: TGCGCCAGCAGCCGGACTGATCTGCTGGGGTACGAGCAGTACTTC; D gene: NA; clone size: NA; V gene: TRBV4-1; J gene: TRBJ2-7
CDR3 protein: CASSWDRGVVDEQFF; CDR3 DNA: TGTGCCAGCTCTTGGGACAGGGGGGTCGTAGATGAGCAGTTCTTC; D gene: TRBD1; clone size: few; V gene: TRBV18; J gene: TRBJ2-1
CDR3 protein: CASSEAGLSYEQYF; CDR3 DNA: TGTGCCAGCAGTGAAGCCGGACTCTCCTACGAGCAGTACTTC; D gene: NA; clone size: NA; V gene: TRBV6-1; J gene: TRBJ2-7
CDR3 protein: CATSRDYGGNGQPQHF; CDR3 DNA: TGTGCCACCAGCAGAGATTATGGAGGTAACGGTCAGCCCCAGCATTTT; D gene: NA; clone size: large; V gene: TRBV15; J gene: TRBJ1-5
CDR3 protein: CASSSAGQAYEQYF; CDR3 DNA: TGTGCCAGCAGCTCCGCGGGACAGGCCTACGAGCAGTACTTC; D gene: TRBD1; clone size: few; V gene: TRBV7-7; J gene: TRBJ2-7
CDR3 protein: CASSIAGTRSYEQYF; CDR3 DNA: TGTGCCAGTAGTATTGCCGGGACTCGGTCCTACGAGCAGTACTTC; D gene: NA; clone size: NA; V gene: TRBV19; J gene: TRBJ2-7
CDR3 protein: CASFSLRTGSGGELFF; CDR3 DNA: TGTGCCAGCTTCTCCCTTCGGACAGGGTCTGGCGGGGAGCTGTTTTTT; D gene: TRBD1; clone size: few; V gene: TRBV11-3; J gene: TRBJ2-2
CDR3 protein: CASSSGTGAGETQYF; CDR3 DNA: TGTGCCAGCAGCTCCGGGACAGGGGCGGGGGAGACCCAGTACTTC; D gene: TRBD1; clone size: many; V gene: TRBV11-3; J gene: TRBJ2-5
CDR3 protein: CASSLAGGRYEQYF; CDR3 DNA: TGCGCCAGCAGCTTGGCGGGGGGCCGGTACGAGCAGTACTTC; D gene: NA; clone size: NA; V gene: TRBV5-1; J gene: TRBJ2-7
CDR3 protein: CAWSVVDRGEKLFF; CDR3 DNA: TGTGCCTGGAGTGTAGTCGACAGGGGTGAAAAACTGTTTTTT; D gene: TRBD1; clone size: NA; V gene: TRBV30; J gene: TRBJ1-4
CDR3 protein: CASSIWVSADTQYF; CDR3 DNA: TGTGCCAGCAGTATTTGGGTATCCGCAGATACGCAGTATTTT; D gene: NA; clone size: many; V gene: TRBV11-3; J gene: TRBJ2-3
CDR3 protein: CASSHRTPNSGKPSTDTQYF; CDR3 DNA: TGCGCCAGCAGCCACCGCACCCCAAATAGCGGAAAGCCTAGCACAGATACGCAGTATTTT; D gene: NA; clone size: NA; V gene: TRBV4-1; J gene: TRBJ2-3
CDR3 protein: CATRRAGPNEKLFF; CDR3 DNA: TGTGCCACCCGCCGTGCAGGCCCTAATGAAAAACTGTTTTTT; D gene: NA; clone size: few; V gene: TRBV6-8; J gene: TRBJ1-4
CDR3 protein: CSGDTGTYGYTF; CDR3 DNA: TGCAGCGGCGACACAGGGACCTATGGCTACACCTTC; D gene: NA; clone size: NA; V gene: TRBV29-1; J gene: TRBJ1-2
CDR3 protein: CASSVLGQGTHEQYF; CDR3 DNA: TGTGCCAGCAGTGTACTGGGACAGGGGACCCACGAGCAGTACTTC; D gene: TRBD1; clone size: NA; V gene: TRBV6-8; J gene: TRBJ2-7
CDR3 protein: CASSLGLASYNEQFF; CDR3 DNA: TGTGCCAGCAGCTTAGGTCTAGCGTCCTACAATGAGCAGTTCTTC; D gene: NA; clone size: many; V gene: TRBV11-3; J gene: TRBJ2-1
CDR3 protein: CASSFATGEQETQYF; CDR3 DNA: TGCGCCAGCAGCTTCGCGACAGGGGAGCAAGAGACCCAGTACTTC; D gene: TRBD1; clone size: NA; V gene: TRBV5-1; J gene: TRBJ2-5
CDR3 protein: CASSEGQGRETQYF; CDR3 DNA: TGTGCCAGTAGTGAGGGACAGGGCCGGGAGACCCAGTACTTC; D gene: TRBD1; clone size: few; V gene: TRBV19; J gene: TRBJ2-5
CDR3 protein: CASSLLPGRHGYTF; CDR3 DNA: TGTGCCAGCAGTTTATTGCCAGGGAGGCATGGCTACACCTTC; D gene: NA; clone size: NA; V gene: TRBV28; J gene: TRBJ1-2
CDR3 protein: CASSLTSGGADTQYF; CDR3 DNA: TGTGCCAGCAGCTTAACTAGCGGGGGGGCAGATACGCAGTATTTT; D gene: TRBD2; clone size: many; V gene: TRBV11-3; J gene: TRBJ2-3
CDR3 protein: CASTIGASYNEQFF; CDR3 DNA: TGTGCCAGCACCATCGGGGCTTCTTACAATGAGCAGTTCTTC; D gene: NA; clone size: NA; V gene: TRBV6-8; J gene: TRBJ2-1
CDR3 protein: CASSAGTGGSGYTF; CDR3 DNA: TGTGCCAGCAGCGCCGGGACAGGGGGTTCTGGCTACACCTTC; D gene: TRBD1; clone size: large; V gene: TRBV11-3; J gene: TRBJ1-2
CDR3 protein: CASRADTSDNSPLHF; CDR3 DNA: TGTGCCAGCAGAGCCGACACATCTGATAATTCACCCCTCCACTTT; D gene: NA; clone size: medium-sized; V gene: TRBV11-3; J gene: TRBJ1-6
CDR3 protein: CASSYWAIAGATDTQYF; CDR3 DNA: TGTGCCAGCAGCTATTGGGCCATAGCGGGGGCTACAGATACGCAGTATTTT; D gene: TRBD2; clone size: once; V gene: TRBV14; J gene: TRBJ2-3
CDR3 protein: CASRETYRLGTEAFF; CDR3 DNA: TGCGCCAGCAGAGAGACATACCGGCTGGGAACTGAAGCTTTCTTT; D gene: NA; clone size: NA; V gene: TRBV10-2; J gene: TRBJ1-1
CDR3 protein: CASSPPGALNEQFF; CDR3 DNA: TGTGCCAGCTCACCCCCCGGGGCACTCAATGAGCAGTTCTTC; D gene: NA; clone size: NA; V gene: TRBV18; J gene: TRBJ2-1
CDR3 protein: CASSLGSGAAGEQFF; CDR3 DNA: TGTGCCAGCAGCTTAGGGTCCGGGGCCGCGGGTGAGCAGTTCTTC; D gene: NA; clone size: NA; V gene: TRBV11-3; J gene: TRBJ2-1
CDR3 protein: CASSGLGGIDTEAFF; CDR3 DNA: TGCGCCAGCAGCGGACTTGGTGGGATTGACACTGAAGCTTTCTTT; D gene: NA; clone size: NA; V gene: TRBV5-1; J gene: TRBJ1-1
CDR3 protein: CASSLGTDKGYGYTF; CDR3 DNA: TGCGCCAGCAGCTTGGGGACGGATAAGGGCTATGGCTACACCTTC; D gene: NA; clone size: NA; V gene: TRBV5-1; J gene: TRBJ1-2
CDR3 protein: CASSDGAETQYF; CDR3 DNA: TGTGCCAGCAGTGATGGTGCGGAGACCCAGTACTTC; D gene: NA; clone size: NA; V gene: TRBV6-8; J gene: TRBJ2-5
CDR3 protein: CASSPDTQVTEAFF; CDR3 DNA: TGCGCCAGCAGCCCGGACACCCAGGTCACTGAAGCTTTCTTT; D gene: NA; clone size: NA; V gene: TRBV10-2; J gene: TRBJ1-1
CDR3 protein: CASSVAGTGDVYGYTF; CDR3 DNA: TGTGCCAGCAGCGTAGCGGGGACAGGGGATGTCTATGGCTACACCTTC; D gene: TRBD1; clone size: NA; V gene: TRBV9; J gene: TRBJ1-2
CDR3 protein: CASRPGTGGAGELFF; CDR3 DNA: TGTGCCAGCAGGCCCGGGACAGGGGGGGCCGGGGAGCTGTTTTTT; D gene: TRBD1; clone size: many; V gene: TRBV11-3; J gene: TRBJ2-2
CDR3 protein: CASSIATGGTGAADTQYF; CDR3 DNA: TGTGCCAGTAGTATAGCTACGGGGGGGACAGGGGCCGCAGATACGCAGTATTTT; D gene: TRBD1; clone size: NA; V gene: TRBV19; J gene: TRBJ2-3
CDR3 protein: CASSQAQGVGQFF; CDR3 DNA: TGTGCCAGCAGCCAAGCCCAAGGGGTAGGGCAGTTCTTC; D gene: NA; clone size: NA; V gene: TRBV14; J gene: TRBJ2-1
CDR3 protein: CATSEYMTGGYGYTF; CDR3 DNA: TGTGCCACCAGCGAGTATATGACAGGGGGCTATGGCTACACCTTC; D gene: TRBD1; clone size: NA; V gene: TRBV19; J gene: TRBJ1-2
CDR3 protein: CAWSGGRGYDQPQHF; CDR3 DNA: TGTGCCTGGAGCGGGGGACGGGGATATGATCAGCCCCAGCATTTT; D gene: NA; clone size: NA; V gene: TRBV30; J gene: TRBJ1-5
CDR3 protein: CASSELAGGTQYF; CDR3 DNA: TGCGCCAGCAGTGAGCTAGCGGGAGGTACGCAGTATTTT; D gene: TRBD2; clone size: NA; V gene: TRBV10-2; J gene: TRBJ2-3
CDR3 protein: CASSLGLHYEQYF; CDR3 DNA: TGTGCCAGCTCATTGGGACTGCACTACGAGCAGTACTTC; D gene: NA; clone size: NA; V gene: TRBV18; J gene: TRBJ2-7